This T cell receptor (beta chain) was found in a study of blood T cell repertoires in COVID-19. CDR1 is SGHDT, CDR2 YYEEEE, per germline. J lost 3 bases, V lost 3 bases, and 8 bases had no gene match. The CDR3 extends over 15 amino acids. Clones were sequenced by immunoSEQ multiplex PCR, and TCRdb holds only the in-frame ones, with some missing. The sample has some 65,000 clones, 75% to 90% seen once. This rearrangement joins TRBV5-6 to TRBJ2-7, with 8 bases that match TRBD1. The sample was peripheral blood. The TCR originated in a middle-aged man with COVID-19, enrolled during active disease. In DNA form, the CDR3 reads TGTGCCAGCAGCTCCACTGGACAGGGACTCTACGAGCAGTACTTC. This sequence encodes CASSSTGQGLYEQYF.